This T cell receptor beta chain derives from a study of Ad26.COV2.S vaccination and SARS-CoV-2 variants. Treatment here: over 15 received Ad26.COV2.S at low or high dose, single or two shots; several received placebo; per-sample allocation not given. Specimens were obtained on day 63 following the first vaccine or placebo injection. Some clones are missing from TCRdb's copy, which holds only in-frame ones; the method was immunoSEQ multiplex PCR. The sample has roughly 400,000 clones, less than 95% seen once. The CDR3 runs 15 residues. J was trimmed by 4 bases and V by 6 bases; bases with no gene match: 9. Germline CDR1 LNHDA, CDR2 SQIVND (reference sequence).

The sample here was peripheral blood, taken in a trial of Ad26.COV2.S vaccine versus placebo. This TCR came from a person aged 18-60 years who received the Ad26.COV2.S COVID-19 vaccine or a placebo. V and J are TRBV19 and TRBJ2-7, with 10 bases aligning to TRBD1. CDR3 region: CASSPRTGGPYEQYF. The CDR3 DNA reads TGTGCCAGTAGCCCTAGGACAGGGGGACCGTACGAGCAGTACTTC.